This is a list of T cell receptor beta chains from one sample in a study of regulatory T cells in long-lasting Graves disease. TCRdb recomputed calls from the multiplex PCR reads with MiXCR, one row per CDR3 protein. The sample includes roughly 500,000 distinct CDR3 sequences, roughly 14% seen only once; the top ten take about 9.1%. The same sample was also used in a study of T cells in Graves' hyperthyroidism and ophthalmopathy.

The sequencing here drew on peripheral blood mononuclear cells (PBMCs), taken at new diagnosis, from a patient treated with antithyroid drugs. These receptors came from a man aged 25 to 45 with Graves disease. Both conserved end residues are part of each CDR3.

J,V,CDR3
TRBJ1-1,TRBV12-3/TRBV12-4,CASSFFVTEAFF
TRBJ1-1,TRBV18,CASSPRYAMNTEAFF
TRBJ2-1,TRBV9,CASSVELATYNEQFF
TRBJ2-7,TRBV19,CASNGGTYEQYF
TRBJ2-3,TRBV20-1,CSAPPASGRSDTQYF
TRBJ2-7,TRBV5-1,CASSLRAGGPKSYEQYF
TRBJ1-4,TRBV2,CASTPGQVEKLFF
TRBJ1-2,TRBV12-3/TRBV12-4,CASSLRVGRRKNYGYTF
TRBJ2-3,TRBV6-2/TRBV6-3,CASSSVGGDTDTQYF
TRBJ1-1,TRBV9,CASESDTEAFF
TRBJ2-7,TRBV16,CASSQGNEQYF
TRBJ2-1,TRBV11-2,CASSLVFNEQFF
TRBJ2-5,TRBV10-3,CAIGRLGTEQETQYF
TRBJ2-2,TRBV13,CASSLRTGLTGELFF
TRBJ2-5,TRBV5-6,CARYRGPRETQYF
TRBJ2-1,TRBV29-1,CTGLSHRYNEQFF
TRBJ1-1,TRBV12-3/TRBV12-4,CASSYLRAANTEAFF
TRBJ1-1,TRBV20-1,CSARVVGVGDTEAFF
TRBJ1-1,TRBV6-4,CASSSDSFTEAFF
TRBJ1-2,TRBV10-1,CASIERGGYTF
TRBJ2-1,TRBV2,CASSGEDEQFF
TRBJ2-1,TRBV5-6,CASSLPGNNEQFF
TRBJ2-7,TRBV20-1,CSARGESSYEQYF
TRBJ2-3,TRBV9,CASSVATGRATDTQYF
TRBJ1-1,TRBV6-1,CASTSGGAGDTEAFF
TRBJ1-5,TRBV5-4,CASSGGRGNQPQHF
TRBJ2-7,TRBV6-2/TRBV6-3,CASSSLGEGGTYEQYF
TRBJ2-2,TRBV7-2,CASSLVPILWTGELFF
TRBJ2-1,TRBV5-5,CASSQIMNSYNEQFF
TRBJ1-1,TRBV3-1,CASSHSDRVVLNTEAFF
TRBJ1-1,TRBV5-1,CASSLGQIMNTEAFF
TRBJ2-1,TRBV20-1,CSASPSGTGSYNEQFF
TRBJ2-3,TRBV10-3,CAISEASGNQLSTQYF
TRBJ2-3,TRBV18,CASSPPGVGTDTQYF
TRBJ2-1,TRBV5-1,CASSLGGNRVGDEQFF
TRBJ2-7,TRBV5-1,CASSLTARGQGLYEQYF
TRBJ1-5,TRBV15,CATSRADRPPQHF
TRBJ1-4,TRBV7-9,CASSRPGEKLFF
TRBJ2-7,TRBV5-1,CASSPRDFDAYEQYF
TRBJ2-4,TRBV27,CASSLRGQGNIQYF
TRBJ1-5,TRBV6-2/TRBV6-3,CASTRRGTGSVGNQPQHF
TRBJ1-4,TRBV6-5,CASSYGGGHEKLFF
TRBJ1-3,TRBV6-1,CASSEMTGNPGNTIYF
TRBJ2-5,TRBV7-9,CASSVAGETQYF
TRBJ2-7,TRBV29-1,CSVSPGLESHEQYF
TRBJ1-4,TRBV9,CASSVGTFATNEKLFF
TRBJ2-5,TRBV6-1,CASSEKVASGNQETQYF
TRBJ1-1,TRBV9,CASSAVQGNTEAFF
TRBJ2-5,TRBV7-6,CASSFGSGGQETQYF